Listed here is a single T cell receptor beta chain. These data are taken from a study of blood T cells in healthy people across ages. A second PCR, run for about 7 to 11 cycles, used a sample-barcoded 5' primer plus a J-beta primer mix. MiXCR, run by TCRdb on the 5' RACE reads, gives a single entry per CDR3 protein. The table lists 540,000 or so distinct CDR3 sequences, less than 25% of them singletons. This CDR3 comprises 16 residues. Germline CDR1 reads SEHNR; CDR2 reads FQNEAQ (reference sequence). The V gene end was trimmed by 5 bases and the J gene end by 6 bases; junction bases not matched to a gene: 12. In addition, the sample was reused for a study of T cells of mothers and their children. This second study says: A few mothers and their six children, all healthy Caucasians, donated.

The TCR originated in a boy aged 10-17 years in good health. Material for sequencing was blood. The rearrangement links TRBV7-9 to TRBJ2-1, with 8 bases fitting TRBD2. The CDR3 here is CASSEVAAGELNEQFF. CDR3 DNA sequence: TGTGCCAGCAGCGAGGTGGCAGCGGGGGAGCTCAATGAGCAGTTCTTC.